The text below deals with one T cell receptor (beta chain). Here immunoSEQ multiplex PCR was the method, and the copy in TCRdb shows in-frame clones only, minus some. This sample has about 21,000 clones, with almost 90% found just once. The V and J ends lost 6 bases and 0 bases respectively, with 15 bases between them. Germline V lookup: CDR1 SGHTS, CDR2 YDEGEE. CDR3 length equals 15 residues. The source of the sample is a study of PD-L1 blockade in urothelial cancer. Overall study: T cells were recovered from blood samples at a median of 141,255.

The receptor was derived from a woman aged 55-75 years with urothelial cancer. Sequencing used PBMCs, obtained around atezolizumab (anti-PD-L1) treatment. J is TRBJ2-5 and V is TRBV5-8; D is ambiguous. CDR3 DNA sequence: TGTGCCAGCAACACTTACATGGCGGACCAAGAGACCCAGTACTTC. This sequence encodes CASNTYMADQETQYF.